This T cell receptor beta chain was observed in a study of monozygotic twins with inflammatory bowel disease. Findings and limits, study-wide: IBD patients shared fewer clonotypes with others than healthy twins, especially with disease activity.

Researchers used template switching to add UMIs featuring a 6-nucleotide sample barcode. TCRdb re-called the 5' RACE reads; one entry per CDR3 protein, DNA not given. The data include about 160,000 distinct CDR3 sequences; the top ten clones carry 2.4%. The germline V gene has CDR1 SGHNT and CDR2 YYREEE (reference sequence). The length of the CDR3 is 15 residues. Details on this clonotype: Its antigen is still unknown.

Sequenced input: blood. This clonotype was obtained from a human donor with ulcerative colitis or Crohn's disease, or a healthy co-twin of an affected twin (not recorded which). This rearrangement joins TRBV5-4 to TRBJ2-3. The CDR3 region is CASSTDRTSQDTQYF.